Listed below are T cell receptor beta chains from one sample, sequenced in a study of blood T cell repertoires in COVID-19. Profiled with immunoSEQ multiplex PCR; TCRdb holds only in-frame clones, not every one. The repertoire holds just under 65,000 clones, with roughly 82% as singletons. Sequenced input: peripheral blood. Receptors were obtained from a human donor in a cohort sampled during active COVID-19. Both conserved end residues are part of each CDR3. D genes are given only for firm matches. Where a row states a size, it is once, few, many or the class of an expanded clone; other rows omit it.

d_call	v_call	j_call	clone_size	cdr3_nt	cdr3_aa
.	TRBV5-1	TRBJ1-1	.	TGCGCCAGCAGCTTGGGCGGACAGCTGAACACTGAAGCTTTCTTT	CASSLGGQLNTEAFF
.	TRBV27	TRBJ2-7	.	TGTGCCAGCAGTTTATTTGGGCCGTCCGAGCAGTACTTC	CASSLFGPSEQYF
.	TRBV28	TRBJ2-2	few	TGTGCCAGCAGCATCTACCGGGAGACGAACACCGGGGAGCTGTTTTTT	CASSIYRETNTGELFF
.	TRBV7-9	TRBJ1-1	.	TGTGCCAGCAGCTTGACACGTGGCTCGAACTCTGAAGCTTTCTTT	CASSLTRGSNSEAFF
.	TRBV9	TRBJ2-1	.	TGTGCCAGCAGCGTAGGTGTCAGTTCCTACAATGAGCAGTTCTTC	CASSVGVSSYNEQFF
.	TRBV29-1	TRBJ2-3	.	TGCAGCGGGAGTGGAACAGATACGCAGTATTTT	CSGSGTDTQYF
TRBD1	TRBV18	TRBJ2-7	.	TGTGCCAGCTCTGACGACAGGGGTGGCGAGCAGTACTTC	CASSDDRGGEQYF
TRBD1	TRBV24-1	TRBJ2-7	.	TGTGCCACCAGTGAAACTGACAGGGTGCAGTACTTC	CATSETDRVQYF
.	TRBV6-1	TRBJ1-1	.	TGTGCCAGCAGTTCCGGGGGAGAGGCTGAAGCTTTCTTT	CASSSGGEAEAFF
.	TRBV5-1	TRBJ1-1	.	TGCGCCAGCAGCGTCTCAGGGAACACTGAAGCTTTCTTT	CASSVSGNTEAFF
TRBD2	TRBV5-1	TRBJ2-3	.	TGCGCCAGCAGCCCGGGACTAGCGGAGGGCACAGATACGCAGTATTTT	CASSPGLAEGTDTQYF
.	TRBV6-5	TRBJ1-5	.	TGTGCCAGCCGAGCTAGGACATCTAACAATCAGCCCCAGCATTTT	CASRARTSNNQPQHF
TRBD2	TRBV5-5	TRBJ2-3	.	TGTGCCAGCAGCAAGCAGCCGGGACTAGGAATAGATACGCAGTATTTT	CASSKQPGLGIDTQYF
TRBD1	TRBV6-2/TRBV6-3	TRBJ1-5	.	TGTGCCAGCAGTTACTCCAGGGGGCAGCCCCAGCATTTT	CASSYSRGQPQHF
TRBD1	TRBV30	TRBJ1-5	.	TGTGCCTGGAGTTCAGGGGGCTATAGCAATCAGCCCCAGCATTTT	CAWSSGGYSNQPQHF
TRBD2	TRBV6-4	TRBJ2-1	.	TGTGCCAGCAGACTAGCGGCCCCCAATGAGCAGTTCTTC	CASRLAAPNEQFF
TRBD1	TRBV5-8	TRBJ2-5	.	TGTGCCAGCAGCCTAGGGACAGGGCGAGAGACCCAGTACTTC	CASSLGTGRETQYF
.	TRBV3-1/TRBV3-2	TRBJ2-2	.	TGTGCCAGCAGCCTAAGGGGGGGCCAGGGCCCCACCGGGGAGCTGTTTTTT	CASSLRGGQGPTGELFF
.	TRBV7-9	TRBJ1-1	.	TGTGCCAGCAGCTTAGAGGGGGTTAGCGCTGAAGCTTTCTTT	CASSLEGVSAEAFF
.	TRBV5-1	TRBJ2-1	.	TGCGCCAGCAGCTTGGTAGGAGGCCCGCAGTTCTTC	CASSLVGGPQFF
.	TRBV24-1	TRBJ2-1	.	TGTGCCACCAGTGACAAAGGACAAAGGGGCCCCAATGAGCAGTTCTTC	CATSDKGQRGPNEQFF
.	TRBV9	TRBJ1-2	.	TGTGCCAGCAGCTCCGGGGATCCCTATGGCTACACCTTC	CASSSGDPYGYTF
TRBD2	TRBV5-4	TRBJ2-7	.	TGTGCCAGCAGCCCGGGAGGGGGGCCCTACGAACAGTACTTC	CASSPGGGPYEQYF
TRBD2	TRBV15	TRBJ2-5	.	TGTGCCACCAGCGTACTTCCGGGACTAGCGGGATCCCAAGAGACCCAGTACTTC	CATSVLPGLAGSQETQYF
.	TRBV12-1	TRBJ1-2	.	TGTGCCAGCAGCTCTCCTGCCGACAGGAACGACTATGGCTACACCTTC	CASSSPADRNDYGYTF
TRBD2	TRBV2	TRBJ2-3	.	TGTGCCAGCCTAGCGGGCGACACAGATACGCAGTATTTT	CASLAGDTDTQYF
.	TRBV18	TRBJ2-5	.	TGTGCCAGCTCACCACGGCCCTCGGAGACCCAGTACTTC	CASSPRPSETQYF
TRBD2	TRBV5-6	TRBJ2-1	.	TGTGCCAGCAGTATTACTAGCGGGACAACCGGGTACAATGAGCAGTTCTTC	CASSITSGTTGYNEQFF
TRBD1	TRBV6-5	TRBJ1-5	few	TGTGCCAGCAGCCGGACAGGGGGGAATCAGCCCCAGCATTTT	CASSRTGGNQPQHF
.	TRBV20-1	TRBJ2-7	.	TGCAGTGCCGGGGCAGGGGTTGGGCAGTACTTC	CSAGAGVGQYF
.	TRBV5-6	TRBJ2-2	.	TGTGCCAGTAGCCGAGAAATTGGCGGGGAGCTGTTTTTT	CASSREIGGELFF
.	TRBV7-9	TRBJ1-4	.	TGTGCCAGCAGCTCCCGAGGCAGAAAACTGTTTTTT	CASSSRGRKLFF
.	TRBV4-1	TRBJ2-7	once	TGCGCCAGCAGCCAGTATTCCAAGCCCGCCCGGGGGAAACCCTACGAGCAGTACTTC	CASSQYSKPARGKPYEQYF
.	TRBV11-2	TRBJ2-1	.	TGTGCCAGCAGCGTACTAGGGGGAGGGGCGGGTGGACACAATGAGCAGTTCTTC	CASSVLGGGAGGHNEQFF
.	TRBV3-1/TRBV3-2	TRBJ1-2	few	TGTGCCAGCAGCCAGGTGTCGAGCCCCAGGGGCTACACCTTC	CASSQVSSPRGYTF
TRBD2	TRBV3-1/TRBV3-2	TRBJ2-3	.	TGTGCCAGCAGCCAGGGCGTGCGGGGGGGCACAGATACGCAGTATTTT	CASSQGVRGGTDTQYF
TRBD2	TRBV19	TRBJ2-5	.	TGTGCCAGTAGTATTCCGATGGGAGGGGCCGGGGGAGAGACCCAGTACTTC	CASSIPMGGAGGETQYF
TRBD1	TRBV19	TRBJ2-5	.	TGTGCCAGTAGTATATTCGCTCCCGGGACAGGGGGGGACGTACAAGAGACCCAGTACTTC	CASSIFAPGTGGDVQETQYF
TRBD1	TRBV7-6	TRBJ1-2	.	TGTGCCAGCAGCTCCGTCCCGGGACAGCAGTATGGCTACACCTTC	CASSSVPGQQYGYTF
.	TRBV28	TRBJ2-1	.	TGTGCCAGCAGTTTCCGGGAGAACAATGAGCAGTTCTTC	CASSFRENNEQFF
TRBD2	TRBV9	TRBJ2-3	.	TGTGCCAGCAGCGTAGATCCGGCGGGGGGCGTTACAGATACGCAGTATTTT	CASSVDPAGGVTDTQYF
TRBD1	TRBV18	TRBJ1-5	.	TGTGCCAGCTCACCAGTGGGACAGAATAGCAATCAGCCCCAGCATTTT	CASSPVGQNSNQPQHF
TRBD1	TRBV19	TRBJ2-3	.	TGTGCCAGTAGTGGACAGGGTATCTCTGGCACAGATACGCAGTATTTT	CASSGQGISGTDTQYF
.	TRBV9	TRBJ1-2	.	TGTGCCAGCAGCGTAGGAGAGGGTACAAGCTCTTATGGCTACACCTTC	CASSVGEGTSSYGYTF
.	TRBV5-1	TRBJ2-7	.	TGCGCCAGCAGCTTGATCGGTGCCTACGAGCAGTACTTC	CASSLIGAYEQYF
TRBD1	TRBV19	TRBJ2-2	.	TGTGCCAGTAGTAGAACGGGACAGGGGACGAACACCGGGGAGCTGTTTTTT	CASSRTGQGTNTGELFF
TRBD1	TRBV6-1	TRBJ1-2	.	TGTGCCAGCAGTCCGCAGGGGGCGAGCCATGGCTACACCTTC	CASSPQGASHGYTF
TRBD2	TRBV27	TRBJ2-7	.	TGTGCCAGCAGTTTACGGGGGGACTTCTACGAGCAGTACTTC	CASSLRGDFYEQYF
.	TRBV4-3	TRBJ1-2	.	TGCGCCAGCAGCCAATCGGGAAATTTAAACTATGGCTACACCTTC	CASSQSGNLNYGYTF
.	TRBV7-9	TRBJ2-3	few	TGTGCCAGCAGCCCGTGGGCAGGGAGCACAGATACGCAGTATTTT	CASSPWAGSTDTQYF
.	TRBV10-3	TRBJ1-5	.	TGTGCCATCACCGAGGGTGTAGCCCAGCCCCAGCATTTT	CAITEGVAQPQHF
.	TRBV5-1	TRBJ1-4	.	TGCGCCAGCAGGGGCGCAGGGAACGTGAATGAAAAACTGTTTTTT	CASRGAGNVNEKLFF
.	TRBV30	TRBJ1-1	.	TGTGCCTGGAGTACCGAGGGTTCATGGAAGAACACTGAAGCTTTCTTT	CAWSTEGSWKNTEAFF